One T cell receptor (beta chain) is described in this entry. Its antigen is still unknown. The sample holds no much larger clone one base away, and base qualities are not on file. Library preparation was by multiplex PCR. Sequenced using an Illumina HiSeq 4000. iRepertoire HTBI primers and Arm-PCR amplification of CDR3 regions were used to construct TCR beta libraries. Before sequencing, the PCR products went through gel purification. In the original analysis: A total of under 80 TRBV and 14 TRBJ segments were identified across samples and were used for gene usage analysis of CDR3 amino acid clonotypes. Filtered high-quality paired reads were merged into contigs using COPE and FqMerger. BLAST was used to align contigs to IMGT TRBV, TRBD and TRBJ reference genes, and CDR3 was defined according to IMGT. Highly expanded clones were defined as clonotypes with a frequency above 0.1%. Shannon entropy served as the measure of repertoire diversity, while the Gini coefficient captured V-J evenness. Clonotypes shared by more than one individual were considered public. The public reads were reprocessed in TCRdb via fastp at Q25 and MiXCR, keeping in-frame beta chains. Entries are consolidated by CDR3 protein sequence, retaining the most common genes and DNA. In this record, the V and J calls reflect TCRdb's handling and not the investigators' own analysis. The sample contains 500,000 to 800,000 distinct CDR3 sequences, about 30% of them found a single time. The ten largest make up 40% to 55% of the sample.

The data were taken from a study of regulatory T cells in long-lasting Graves disease (TCRdb year 2021). Concerning the study at large: Persistent Graves' disease was defined as antithyroid drug treatment for over 5 years with persistently positive TSH receptor autoantibodies. This study used TCR sequencing and RNA sequencing of peripheral blood to compare persistent Graves' disease patients against newly diagnosed Graves' disease patients. The study took place in China and was registered as a clinical trial. A total of 33 samples underwent TCR sequencing, from 13 patients with persistent Graves' disease and approximately 20 patients with newly diagnosed Graves' disease. Antithyroid drugs had been taken for 10 to 13 years on average by persistent Graves' disease patients in the clinical cohort. The study at large found these results: Persistent patients shared more public clonotypes among themselves (around 2,700) than newly diagnosed patients did (about 970). Persistent Graves' disease patients showed lower TCR Shannon entropy and fewer highly expanded clones than newly diagnosed patients, suggesting clonal expansion. Only the TCR beta chain was sequenced and analyzed. The authors acknowledged the small sample size as a limitation that may reduce accuracy. Persistent disease showed preferential use of TRBV28, TRBJ1-2 and TRBJ2-5, whereas newly diagnosed disease favored TRBV20-1 and TRBJ2-1. Peripheral blood alone was examined, since thyroid tissue, which constituted the primary lesion, could not be accessed.

The intended sense of this specimen's time point label: persistent/refractory GD, antithyroid drugs over 5 years with positive TRAb. For both TCR sequencing and RNA sequencing, RNA was extracted from PBMCs using TRIzol. The diagnosis of Graves' disease followed American Thyroid Association guidelines. The patients came from an endocrinology department in Xi'an, China. Each patient gave about 8.1 milliliters of peripheral blood, collected in an EDTA anticoagulant tube. Ficoll Paque Plus density gradient separation was used to isolate PBMCs, and no further T cell sorting was performed. RNA quality was checked with an Agilent 2100 Bioanalyzer and agarose gel, and concentration with a NanoDrop 2000. The CDR3, from cysteine to phenylalanine, totals 16 residues. Here the CDR3 DNA is all that survives: 48 bases in frame from base 1. Reading the germline V gene gives CDR1 MDHEN and CDR2 SYDVKM. V ends up 5 bases short and J 1 base short, with an unmatched junction base count of 8.

This TCR derives from a female donor with Graves disease. Recombination linked TRBV28 to TRBJ2-5; 9 bases in the junction line up with TRBD1. Sequenced material: peripheral blood mononuclear cells (PBMCs), taken when the disease was refractory, from a patient treated with antithyroid drugs. The CDR3 amino acid sequence is: CASSPRDRDIQETQYF. The bases are TGTGCCAGCAGTCCCCGGGACAGGGATATCCAAGAGACCCAGTACTTC. The entire variable domain, with the stretches around the CDR3 drawn from the reference TRBV28 and TRBJ2-5 proteins, is DVKVTQSSRYLVKRTGEKVFLECVQDMDHENMFWYRQDPGLGLRLIYFSYDVKMKEKGDIPEGYSVSREKKERFSLILESASTNQTSMYLCASSPRDRDIQETQYFGPGTRLLVL.